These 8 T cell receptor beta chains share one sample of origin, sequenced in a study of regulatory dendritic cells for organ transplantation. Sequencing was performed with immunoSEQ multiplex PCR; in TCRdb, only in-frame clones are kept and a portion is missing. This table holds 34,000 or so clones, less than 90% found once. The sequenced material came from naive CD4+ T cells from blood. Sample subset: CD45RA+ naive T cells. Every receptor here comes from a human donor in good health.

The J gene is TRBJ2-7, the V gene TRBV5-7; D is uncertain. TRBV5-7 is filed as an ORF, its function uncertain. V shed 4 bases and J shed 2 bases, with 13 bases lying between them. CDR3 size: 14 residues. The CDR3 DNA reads TGTGCCAGCAGCGCAGGACCAGACGCCTACGAGCAGTACTTC. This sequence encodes CASSAGPDAYEQYF.

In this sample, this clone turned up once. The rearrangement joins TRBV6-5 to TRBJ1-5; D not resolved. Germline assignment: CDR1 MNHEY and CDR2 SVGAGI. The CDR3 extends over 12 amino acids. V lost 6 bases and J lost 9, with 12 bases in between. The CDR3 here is CASSHPDGPQHF. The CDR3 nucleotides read TGTGCCAGCAGCCATCCCGATGGGCCCCAGCATTTT.

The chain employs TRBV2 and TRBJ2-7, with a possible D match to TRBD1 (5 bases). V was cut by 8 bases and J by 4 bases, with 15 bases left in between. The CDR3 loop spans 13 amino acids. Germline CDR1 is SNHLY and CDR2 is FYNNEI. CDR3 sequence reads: CASQQDPGYEQYF. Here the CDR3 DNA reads TGTGCCAGCCAACAGGACCCTGGTTACGAGCAGTACTTC.

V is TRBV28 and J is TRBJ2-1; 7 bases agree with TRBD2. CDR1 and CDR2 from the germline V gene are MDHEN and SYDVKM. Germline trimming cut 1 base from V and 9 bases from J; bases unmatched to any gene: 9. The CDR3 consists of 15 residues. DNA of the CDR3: TGTGCCAGCAGTTTATTAGCGGGCCCTCGGGCTGAGCAGTTCTTC. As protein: CASSLLAGPRAEQFF. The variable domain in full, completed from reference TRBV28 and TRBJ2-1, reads DVKVTQSSRYLVKRTGEKVFLECVQDMDHENMFWYRQDPGLGLRLIYFSYDVKMKEKGDIPEGYSVSREKKERFSLILESASTNQTSMYLCASSLLAGPRAEQFFGPGTRLTVL.

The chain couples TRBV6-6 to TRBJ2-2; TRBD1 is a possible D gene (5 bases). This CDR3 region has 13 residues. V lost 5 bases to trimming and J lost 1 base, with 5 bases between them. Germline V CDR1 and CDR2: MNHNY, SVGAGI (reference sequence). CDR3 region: CASSQGNTGELFF. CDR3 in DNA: TGTGCCAGCAGTCAGGGGAACACCGGGGAGCTGTTTTTT.

The CDR3 DNA reads as TGTGCCAGCTCACCACTCCAGGGGATGGTCGAGCAGTACTTC. Translation gives CASSPLQGMVEQYF. The rearrangement uses TRBV18 and TRBJ2-7, with TRBD1 as a possible D gene (6 bases). The V end was cut by 1 base, the J end by 6 bases, with 13 bases between. The CDR3 has 14 residues. Germline assignment: CDR1 KGHSH and CDR2 LQKENI.

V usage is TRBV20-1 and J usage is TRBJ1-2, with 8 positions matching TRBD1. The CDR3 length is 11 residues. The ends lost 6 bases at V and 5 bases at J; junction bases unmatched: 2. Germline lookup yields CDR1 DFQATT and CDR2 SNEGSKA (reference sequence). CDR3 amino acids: CSAQGAYGYTF. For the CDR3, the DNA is TGCAGTGCGCAGGGGGCTTATGGCTACACCTTC.

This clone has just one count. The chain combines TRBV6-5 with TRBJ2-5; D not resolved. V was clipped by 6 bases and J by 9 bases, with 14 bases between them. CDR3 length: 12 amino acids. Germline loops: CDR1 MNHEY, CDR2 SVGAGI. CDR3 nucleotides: TGTGCCAGCAGAACTGCTGCTGGGGCCCAGTACTTC. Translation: CASRTAAGAQYF.